This T cell receptor beta chain was profiled in a study of PD-1 blockade in classical Hodgkin lymphoma. All patients experienced relapse after autologous stem cell transplantation, and brentuximab vedotin exposure was variable. Assay used: immunoSEQ multiplex PCR; TCRdb lists only in-frame clones, some missing. The data contain about 97,000 clones, roughly 83% of them seen just once; the ten biggest clones take up 12%. General observations from the study: Prior to therapy, complete responders displayed diversity much like that of newly diagnosed patients. Diversity in CD4+ TCRs, unlike that measured in CD8+ TCRs, had risen significantly by C4D1.

This clone has just one count. Antigen specificity is unknown. This CDR3 is built from 13 residues. V lost 5 bases and J lost 8; bases outside the gene matches: 6. CDR1 SGHTA and CDR2 FQGNSA come from the germline V gene. The input for sequencing was peripheral blood mononuclear cells (PBMCs), taken at baseline. The sequence came from a human donor with classical Hodgkin lymphoma. The chain recombines TRBV7-2 with TRBJ2-5; 9 positions agree with TRBD2. In DNA form, the CDR3 reads TGTGCCAGCAGCATCAATAGCGGGAGCACCCAGTACTTC. It is translated as CASSINSGSTQYF.